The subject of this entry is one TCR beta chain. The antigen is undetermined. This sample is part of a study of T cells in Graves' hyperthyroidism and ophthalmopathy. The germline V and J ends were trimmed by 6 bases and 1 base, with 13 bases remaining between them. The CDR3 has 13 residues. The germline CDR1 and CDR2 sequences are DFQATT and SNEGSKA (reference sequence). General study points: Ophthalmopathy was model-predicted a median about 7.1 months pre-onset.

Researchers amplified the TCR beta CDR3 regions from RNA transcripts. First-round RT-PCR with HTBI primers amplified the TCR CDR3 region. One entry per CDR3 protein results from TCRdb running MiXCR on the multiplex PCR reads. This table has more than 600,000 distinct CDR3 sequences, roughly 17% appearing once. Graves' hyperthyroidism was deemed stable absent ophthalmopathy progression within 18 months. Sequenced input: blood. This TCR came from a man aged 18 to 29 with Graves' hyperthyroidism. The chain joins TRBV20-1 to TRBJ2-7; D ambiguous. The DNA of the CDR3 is TGCAGTGCCCCGGTTGTCCGGTCCTACGAGCAGTACTTC. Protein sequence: CSAPVVRSYEQYF.